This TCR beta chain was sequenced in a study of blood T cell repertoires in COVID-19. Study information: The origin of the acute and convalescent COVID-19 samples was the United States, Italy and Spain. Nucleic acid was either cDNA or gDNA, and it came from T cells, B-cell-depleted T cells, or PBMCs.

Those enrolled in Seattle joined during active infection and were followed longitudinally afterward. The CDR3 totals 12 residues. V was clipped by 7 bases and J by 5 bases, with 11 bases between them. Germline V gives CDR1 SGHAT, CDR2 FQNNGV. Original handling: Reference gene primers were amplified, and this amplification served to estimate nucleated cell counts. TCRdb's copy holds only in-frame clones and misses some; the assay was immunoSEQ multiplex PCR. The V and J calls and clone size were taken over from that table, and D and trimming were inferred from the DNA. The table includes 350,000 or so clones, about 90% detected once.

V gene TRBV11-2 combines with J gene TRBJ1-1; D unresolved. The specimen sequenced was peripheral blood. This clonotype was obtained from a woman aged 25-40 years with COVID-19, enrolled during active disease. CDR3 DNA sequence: TGTGCCAGCACGTACAAGTTGACTGAAGCTTTCTTT. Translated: CASTYKLTEAFF.